This T cell receptor beta chain was recovered during a study of blood T cell repertoires in COVID-19. Study background: The United States, Italy and Spain were the sources of the acute and convalescent COVID-19 samples.

A PCR-confirmed or clinician-diagnosed COVID-19 case had contacted exposed participants within 2 weeks of entry. Authors' processing steps: By means of reference gene primer amplification, nucleated cell counts were estimated. Clones were sequenced by immunoSEQ multiplex PCR, and TCRdb holds only the in-frame ones, with some missing. That table furnishes V, J and clone size, whereas the DNA furnished D and trimming. In the table there are a few hundred thousand clones, over 70% of which are singletons. The CDR3 loop spans 13 amino acids. V dropped 4 bases and J dropped 5 bases, with 10 bases sitting between them. Germline-derived CDR1 and CDR2 are SGHNT and YYREEE (reference sequence).

The V and J genes are TRBV5-4 and TRBJ2-1; no firm D call. This TCR came from a woman aged 40 to 50 who had been exposed to COVID-19. Sequences were obtained from PBMCs or T cells enriched from blood (not recorded which). CDR3 residues: CASSPLLNNEQFF. CDR3 DNA sequence: TGTGCCAGCAGCCCGCTCCTAAACAATGAGCAGTTCTTC.